This T cell receptor (beta chain) was retrieved from a study of regulatory T cells in long-lasting Graves disease. Time point of the sample: newly diagnosed GD, antithyroid drugs for less than 3 months. PBMC RNA served as the TCR library source. There are 15 residues in the CDR3. V trimming: 5 bases; J trimming: 5 bases; junction bases outside the gene matches: 10. Germline V gene lookup returns CDR1 SEHNR and CDR2 FQNEAQ (reference sequence). This clonotype was observed a few times. Combining iRepertoire HTBI primers with Arm-PCR of CDR3 regions, the authors built TCR beta libraries. Each CDR3 protein gets one entry after TCRdb re-called the multiplex PCR reads with MiXCR. The sample lists hundreds of thousands of distinct CDR3 sequences, about 11% occurring once. This sample also appeared in a second study, on T cells in Graves' hyperthyroidism and ophthalmopathy. This second study says: The HTBI primer set served for first-round RT-PCR of the TCR CDR3.

This sequence joins TRBV7-9 and TRBJ2-5; 8 positions agree with TRBD2. The sample here was peripheral blood mononuclear cells (PBMCs), taken at new diagnosis, from a patient treated with antithyroid drugs. The sequence derives from a woman between 25 and 40 years old with Graves disease. The CDR3 sequence: CASSLLAERKETQYF. The CDR3, as DNA: TGTGCCAGCAGCCTACTAGCGGAGAGAAAGGAGACCCAGTACTTC.